The 20 T cell receptor beta chains given below trace back to one sample, sequenced in a study of T cells in Graves' hyperthyroidism and ophthalmopathy. RNA transcripts yielded amplified TCR beta CDR3 regions. HTBI primers drove first-round RT-PCR of the TCR CDR3. TCRdb reprocessed the multiplex PCR reads via MiXCR and lists one record per CDR3 protein. The table includes roughly 700,000 distinct CDR3 sequences, less than 15% detected once. The sequenced sample was blood. These receptors came from a young woman with Graves' hyperthyroidism.

This clonotype has a handful of counts. This chain's CDR3 is CASSLTGTSYSWGFF. The CDR3, as DNA: TGTGCCAGCAGCTTAACCGGGACTAGCTATAGTTGGGGGTTCTTC. The chain recombines TRBV7-8 with TRBJ2-1, with 9 bases lining up with TRBD2. The CDR3 runs to 15 residues. J gave up 15 bases and V 2 bases, and 14 bases lay outside the gene matches. CDR1 is SGHVS and CDR2 is FQNEAQ in the germline V gene.

This clonotype was seen at least ten times. The gene calls are TRBV10-3 and TRBJ1-1; D unresolved. V was trimmed by 0 bases and J by 1 base, leaving 6 bases between them. The V gene's germline CDR1 is ENHRY and CDR2 SYGVKD. This CDR3 spans 14 amino acids. The CDR3: CAISESGGNTEAFF. In DNA, the CDR3 is TGTGCCATCAGTGAGTCGGGCGGGAACACTGAAGCTTTCTTT.

In regard to this clonotype: At one end the junction does not follow the germline gene, possibly because of a read error. The genes are TRBV6-2 or TRBV6-3 and TRBJ2-7; TRBD2 agrees at 7 bases. Germline loops: CDR1 MNHEY, CDR2 SVGEGT. The CDR3 is made up of 13 amino acids. This CDR3 reads CASRTSGTYGQYF. CDR3 nucleotides: TGTGCCAGCCGAACCAGCGGGACCTACGGGCAGTACTTC.

This clonotype came up a few times. V gene TRBV4-3 combines with J gene TRBJ1-1, with D possibly matching TRBD1 (5 bases). Germline V gene sequence: CDR1 LGHNA, CDR2 YSLEER. CDR3 size: 19 residues. With 1 base removed from V and 0 bases from J, the gap between germline ends came to 21 bases. DNA of the CDR3: TGCGCCAGCAGCCAAGGGGGGGGAGGGCGGAACCGAATGAACACTGAAGCTTTCTTT. Its protein is CASSQGGGGRNRMNTEAFF.

This clonotype was observed a few times. The chain couples TRBV6-2 or TRBV6-3 to TRBJ2-7, with 7 positions matching TRBD1. The CDR3 runs 14 residues. The trim removed 4 bases at V and 4 bases at J, leaving 7 bases unmatched. Germline lookup yields CDR1 MNHEY and CDR2 SVGEGT. The CDR3 bases are TGTGCCAGCAGTTCCATCGACAGGGCGTACGAGCAGTACTTC. Translation gives CASSSIDRAYEQYF.

This clonotype appeared once. The V and J genes are TRBV12-3 or TRBV12-4 and TRBJ2-7, with TRBD2 identical over 13 bases. The CDR3 sequence is 15 residues long. The V segment lost 3 bases and the J segment 6 bases; nucleotides outside the gene matches: 5. CDR3 protein: CASSLGTSGTREQYF. Written as DNA, the CDR3 is TGTGCCAGCAGTTTGGGGACTAGCGGGACTCGCGAGCAGTACTTC.

The chain recombines TRBV29-1 with TRBJ1-1; D perhaps matches TRBD1 (6 bases). CDR3 length: 13 amino acids. Trimming removed 3 bases from V and 9 bases from J, with 17 bases in between. Germline CDR1 is SQVTM and CDR2 is ANQGSEA. This chain's CDR3 is CSVETGPPEKAFF. The CDR3 DNA reads TGCAGCGTTGAGACAGGTCCTCCGGAGAAAGCTTTCTTT. Supplemented by reference TRBV29-1 and TRBJ1-1, the full variable domain reads SAVISQKPSRDICQRGTSLTIQCQVDSQVTMMFWYRQQPGQSLTLIATANQGSEATYESGFVIDKFPISRPNLTFSTLTVSNMSPEDSSIYLCSVETGPPEKAFFGQGTRLTVV.

The chain uses TRBV29-1 and TRBJ2-3; D might be TRBD2 (5 bases). The ends were cut back, 5 bases at V and 2 bases at J, with 14 bases in the middle. Germline V gene sequence: CDR1 SQVTM, CDR2 ANQGSEA. The CDR3 contains 14 residues. The CDR3 reads CSVIFRDLTDTQYF. The CDR3 DNA reads TGCAGCGTTATATTCCGGGATCTCACAGATACGCAGTATTTT.

The table lists this clonotype with many counts. CDR3 region: CACLRAAVYNEQFF. CDR3 coding DNA: TGTGCCTGCCTAAGAGCGGCCGTTTACAATGAGCAGTTCTTC. The rearrangement links TRBV30 to TRBJ2-1, with a possible D match to TRBD2 (5 bases). Germline CDR1 and CDR2: GTSNPN and SVGIG (reference sequence). V lost 6 bases and J 4 bases, leaving 16 bases between the germline ends. The CDR3 runs 14 residues.

This clonotype turned up a few times. CDR3 region: CASSLPSETYGYTF. CDR3 nucleotide sequence: TGTGCCAGCAGCTTGCCGTCAGAGACCTATGGCTACACCTTC. The chain carries TRBV7-9 and TRBJ1-2; no clear D. V lost 3 bases, J lost 4 bases, and 12 bases lay in between. The CDR3 totals 14 residues. Germline V lookup: CDR1 SEHNR, CDR2 FQNEAQ (reference sequence).

The V gene is TRBV19, the J gene TRBJ1-1; 11 bases line up with TRBD1. V was clipped by 7 bases and J by 5 bases; unmatched bases: 9. The CDR3 covers 15 residues. The germline gives CDR1 LNHDA, CDR2 SQIVND (reference sequence). CDR3 sequence: CASTLPGDRGTEAFF. In DNA, the CDR3 is TGTGCCAGTACCCTACCGGGGGACAGGGGGACTGAAGCTTTCTTT.

This clonotype has more than one count but fewer than ten. The chain recombines TRBV6-1 with TRBJ1-2; D remains ambiguous. Trimming took 6 bases from V and 6 from J, leaving 17 bases between them. CDR1 is MNHNS and CDR2 is SASEGT in the germline V gene. The CDR3 contains 14 residues. CDR3: CASSVTGSRNGYTF. CDR3 bases: TGTGCCAGCAGCGTGACTGGTTCCCGAAATGGCTACACCTTC.

On this clonotype: A much larger clone differs from this one at a single base, so this may be a read error. The CDR3 loop reads CASSLIETDYNEQFF. Written as DNA, the CDR3 is TGTGCCAGCAGCTTAATCGAGACGGATTACAATGAGCAGTTCTTC. V usage is TRBV13 and J usage is TRBJ2-1; D is unresolved. Germline CDR1 is PRHDT and CDR2 is FYEKMQ (reference sequence). CDR3 length: 15 amino acids. V lost 2 bases and J lost 4, with 12 bases in between.

In its sample, this clonotype was seen many times. The V call is TRBV7-9, the J call TRBJ2-1, with D possibly matching TRBD2 (5 bases). Germline lookup yields CDR1 SEHNR and CDR2 FQNEAQ (reference sequence). This CDR3 has 14 residues. With 5 bases removed from V and 1 base from J, the gap between germline ends came to 9 bases. The CDR3 DNA follows: TGTGCCAGCAGCGGGGAGTGGTCCTACAATGAGCAGTTCTTC. It translates to CASSGEWSYNEQFF.

This clonotype was seen only a few times. This sequence joins TRBV6-1 and TRBJ2-2; unclear D gene. The CDR3 runs 16 residues. With 6 bases removed from V and 2 bases from J, the gap between germline ends came to 16 bases. CDR1 MNHNS and CDR2 SASEGT come from the germline V gene. This chain's CDR3 is CASSVSGLPNTGELFF. CDR3 coding DNA: TGTGCCAGCAGCGTATCCGGATTACCCAACACCGGGGAGCTGTTTTTT.

This clonotype was recorded many times. The chain carries TRBV5-6 and TRBJ1-2; tentative D call: TRBD1 (5 bases). The CDR3 is 14 amino acids. Trimming took off 0 bases at V and 4 bases at J, with 10 bases between the two ends. Germline V CDR1 and CDR2: SGHDT, YYEEEE. The CDR3 nucleotides read TGTGCCAGCAGCTTGGAAGGGGCTAGCTATGGCTACACCTTC. Its protein product is CASSLEGASYGYTF. Looking up the rest from reference TRBV5-6 and TRBJ1-2 gives the full variable domain: DAGVTQSPTHLIKTRGQQVTLRCSPKSGHDTVSWYQQALGQGPQFIFQYYEEEERQRGNFPDRFSGHQFPNYSSELNVNALLLGDSALYLCASSLEGASYGYTFGSGTRLTVV.

This clonotype showed up many times. The J gene is TRBJ2-5, the V gene TRBV7-2; D remains ambiguous. Germline CDR1 reads SGHTA; CDR2 reads FQGNSA. Trimming took off 5 bases at V and 0 bases at J, with 4 bases between the two ends. The CDR3 length is 12 residues. CDR3 in amino acids: CASSHYQETQYF. Written as DNA, the CDR3 is TGTGCCAGCAGCCATTACCAAGAGACCCAGTACTTC.

In this sample, this clonotype turned up a few times. The gene calls are TRBV7-9 and TRBJ2-7, with 9 bases identical to TRBD2. Germline V gene lookup returns CDR1 SEHNR and CDR2 FQNEAQ (reference sequence). The CDR3 spans 16 residues. V was pared by 0 bases and J by 2 bases, with 5 bases of the junction left unmatched. The CDR3 DNA follows: TGTGCCAGCAGCTTAGCGTGGCGGGAGGGGGCCTACGAGCAGTACTTC. Translation gives CASSLAWREGAYEQYF.

In this sample, this clonotype turned up many times. The J gene is TRBJ2-7, the V gene TRBV11-2; TRBD2 might be the D (5 bases). The V end was cut by 5 bases, the J end by 0 bases, with 14 bases between. The length of the CDR3 is 15 residues. Germline V CDR1 and CDR2: SGHAT, FQNNGV. The CDR3 DNA follows: TGTGCCAGCAGCCTCGGGTTGAGCGGCTCCTACGAGCAGTACTTC. It yields the protein CASSLGLSGSYEQYF.

This clonotype was observed a few times. The chain employs TRBV15 and TRBJ1-2; D is uncertain. This CDR3 spans 13 amino acids. Germline assignment: CDR1 LNHNV and CDR2 YYDKDF (reference sequence). Deletions cut 0 bases from V and 3 bases from J, with 5 bases between. The CDR3 sequence: CATSRDLDYGYTF. The CDR3 nucleotides are TGTGCCACCAGCAGAGATCTGGACTATGGCTACACCTTC.